The rows below give T cell receptor beta chains drawn from one sample of a study of shared clonotypes between healthy human individuals. The protocol was immunoSEQ multiplex PCR, while the TCRdb copy is restricted to in-frame clones and leaves out a portion. The sample includes hundreds of thousands of clones, 92% of them seen just once. The sample comprised naive CD8+ T cells sorted from blood. Receptors originate from a man aged 25 to 40 in good health. Each CDR3 is given without its conserved first and last residue. Each record gives: clone size, D gene, V gene, CDR3 protein. A D gene is named only where the DNA matches it firmly. Not every row has a clone size; where given, it reads once, few, many or a size class.

clone size: .
D gene: .
V gene: TRBV13
CDR3 protein: ASSLVGTAEAF

clone size: .
D gene: .
V gene: TRBV5-4
CDR3 protein: ASSNTDTQY

clone size: once
D gene: .
V gene: TRBV7-9
CDR3 protein: ASTPRAGQGAF

clone size: .
D gene: .
V gene: TRBV5-4
CDR3 protein: ASSQFSGEQY

clone size: .
D gene: TRBD2
V gene: TRBV7-9
CDR3 protein: ASSPDSGGNTGELF

clone size: few
D gene: .
V gene: TRBV7-9
CDR3 protein: ASSSSSTGELF

clone size: .
D gene: .
V gene: TRBV11-2
CDR3 protein: ASSLGLGGAF

clone size: .
D gene: TRBD2
V gene: TRBV6-1
CDR3 protein: ASSEARLAGGPDEQF

clone size: .
D gene: TRBD2
V gene: TRBV7-9
CDR3 protein: ASSSGTSGIDEQF

clone size: .
D gene: .
V gene: TRBV7-2
CDR3 protein: ASTPVPGGNYEQY

clone size: .
D gene: TRBD2
V gene: TRBV19
CDR3 protein: ASSKKLVWLAGVRTGELF

clone size: .
D gene: .
V gene: TRBV6-1
CDR3 protein: ASRDTGTGTGELF

clone size: .
D gene: .
V gene: TRBV7-2
CDR3 protein: ASSLEGTQNTGELF

clone size: .
D gene: .
V gene: TRBV29-1
CDR3 protein: SVEGQAYEQY

clone size: .
D gene: .
V gene: TRBV27
CDR3 protein: ASSFSGTYEQY

clone size: .
D gene: TRBD1
V gene: TRBV27
CDR3 protein: ASNPLTGGRGGYT

clone size: .
D gene: .
V gene: TRBV9
CDR3 protein: ASSPRF

clone size: few
D gene: TRBD2
V gene: TRBV11-2
CDR3 protein: ASSLGGLAQEQF

clone size: .
D gene: .
V gene: TRBV9
CDR3 protein: ASSPNNEQF

clone size: .
D gene: TRBD1
V gene: TRBV27
CDR3 protein: ASSFAQGALDGYT

clone size: .
D gene: TRBD2
V gene: TRBV27
CDR3 protein: ASREGLAGVPNEQF

clone size: .
D gene: .
V gene: TRBV5-1
CDR3 protein: ASSLVLANNEQF